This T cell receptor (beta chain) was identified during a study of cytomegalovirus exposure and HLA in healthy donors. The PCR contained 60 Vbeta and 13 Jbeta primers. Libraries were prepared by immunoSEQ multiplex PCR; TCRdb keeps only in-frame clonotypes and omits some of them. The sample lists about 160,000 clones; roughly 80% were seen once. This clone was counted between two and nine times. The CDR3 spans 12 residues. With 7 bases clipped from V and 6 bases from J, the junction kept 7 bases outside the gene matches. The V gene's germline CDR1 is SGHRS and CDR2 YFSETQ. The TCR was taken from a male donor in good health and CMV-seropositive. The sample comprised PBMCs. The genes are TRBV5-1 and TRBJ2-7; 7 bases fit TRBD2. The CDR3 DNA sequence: TGCGCCAGCGGCGGGAGCCCAGGCGAGCAGTACTTC. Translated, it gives CASGGSPGEQYF.